The rows below give T cell receptor beta chains drawn from one sample of a study of human T cells and chemical hapten exposure. One entry per CDR3 protein, called by TCRdb with MiXCR from the RACE reads. The sample shows 350,000 or so distinct CDR3 sequences, under 8% of them seen only once. Sample: whole blood, taken in connection with sensitization to the hapten diphenylcyclopropenone (DPC). The receptor set was obtained from a woman between 18 and 29 years old with alopecia areata. Some clones in this sample may be carry-over from other donors' samples. Both conserved end residues are part of each CDR3. Clone size is not always given. Where it is, it says once, few, many or a class for expanded clones.

V,size,CDR3
TRBV5-1,NA,CASSLGAGDLQETQYF
TRBV6-2/TRBV6-3,many,CASSPTGDSYEQYF
TRBV10-2,NA,CASSDRTVYQPQHF
TRBV6-5,many,CASRPPITAGYTF
TRBV5-1,few,CASSLSRVEAGELFF
TRBV25-1,NA,CASSDQLVQETQYF
TRBV12-3/TRBV12-4,NA,CASSSPPGGGDTQYF
TRBV6-6,many,CASATYSNQPQHF
TRBV11-2,few,CASSSTTGPNQPQHF
TRBV4-1,few,CASSQGRDNSNQPQHF
TRBV7-3,NA,CASSSRGRRGAINEQFF
TRBV10-3,many,CAISGGSRGDNEQFF
TRBV7-2,many,CASSLVGGLENSPLHF
TRBV28,many,CASKVPGQSSYEQYF
TRBV27,many,CASSWVAGGYTEAFF
TRBV4-2,few,CASSHRRESGGTDTQYF
TRBV7-8,many,CASSLYGSEETQYF
TRBV11-2,few,CASRPTTSYTQYF
TRBV5-1,NA,CASSGRPQMDEQYF
TRBV7-2,NA,CASSSRTANNQPQHF
TRBV28,many,CASSSSVYQETQYF
TRBV6-5,few,CASSYSWQGAGQPQHF
TRBV15,few,CATSRVTVNQPQHF
TRBV12-3/TRBV12-4,many,CAIRRTSGGYNEQFF
TRBV6-2/TRBV6-3,many,CASSEGSAQYF
TRBV5-1,few,CASSSRQGTNYGYTF
TRBV7-3,many,CASSLRRQGGNEQFF
TRBV2,many,CASSLTGGGEKLFF
TRBV28,many,CASSGELSSRGYTF
TRBV6-2/TRBV6-3,NA,CASSGFNSPLHF